One sample yielded the 27 T cell receptor beta chains listed below, sequenced in a study of CD8 T cells in ankylosing spondylitis. TCRdb independently ran MiXCR on the 5' RACE reads; one entry per CDR3 protein. The data show roughly 450,000 distinct CDR3 sequences, 25% to 30% seen once. Overall study findings and caveats: A TCR beta motif made of eight highly homologous variants seemed typical of ankylosing spondylitis blood.

For these receptors, no antigen is known. The sample comprised blood, either unsorted or a sorted T cell fraction (not recorded which). The receptors here all came from a male donor with ankylosing spondylitis.

The CDR3 loop reads CASSSLGTGADGYTF. CDR3 sequence (DNA): TGCGCCAGCAGCTCCCTCGGTACAGGGGCCGATGGCTACACCTTC. V is TRBV5-1 and J is TRBJ1-2; 7 nucleotides align to TRBD1. Germline trimming cut 3 bases from V and 6 bases from J; bases unmatched to any gene: 11. Looked up from germline, CDR1 is SGHRS and CDR2 is YFSETQ. The CDR3 totals 15 residues.

This chain connects TRBV5-1 to TRBJ2-2, with TRBD2 as a possible D gene (5 bases). The CDR3 contains 15 residues. Trimming stripped 0 bases from V and 4 bases from J, with 10 bases between. Per germline, CDR1 SGHRS and CDR2 YFSETQ. CDR3 in amino acids: CASSLDGRGTGELFF. The CDR3 DNA sequence: TGCGCCAGCAGCTTGGATGGGAGAGGCACCGGGGAGCTGTTTTTT. The full variable domain, rest sourced from reference TRBV5-1 and TRBJ2-2, is KAGVTQTPRYLIKTRGQQVTLSCSPISGHRSVSWYQQTPGQGLQFLFEYFSETQRNKGNFPGRFSGRQFSNSRSEMNVSTLELGDSALYLCASSLDGRGTGELFFGEGSRLTVL.

This clonotype was seen a handful of times. The chain combines TRBV20-1 with TRBJ2-4; tentative D call: TRBD2 (5 bases). V gave up 1 base and J gave up 5 bases, with 12 bases separating them. This CDR3 comprises 14 residues. The V gene's germline CDR1 is DFQATT and CDR2 SNEGSKA (reference sequence). As DNA, the CDR3 is TGCAGTGCTAGAGGGGAGCGAAACGAAAACATTCAGTACTTC. Its translation: CSARGERNENIQYF.

The chain uses TRBV5-1 and TRBJ2-5, with D tentatively TRBD1 or TRBD2 (5 bases each). Trimming removed 0 bases from V and 1 base from J, with 10 bases in between. This CDR3 spans 15 amino acids. Per the germline V gene, CDR1 is SGHRS and CDR2 is YFSETQ. The CDR3 DNA sequence: TGCGCCAGCAGCTTGGGGGGACCCCTCCAAGAGACCCAGTACTTC. Residues: CASSLGGPLQETQYF.

The CDR3 region has the DNA TGTGCCAGCAGTGAGGGCGGGAGGGCCCTCGCAGATACGCAGTATTTT. It yields the protein CASSEGGRALADTQYF. V usage is TRBV2 and J usage is TRBJ2-3; 9 bases fit TRBD2. The length of the CDR3 is 16 residues. Looked up from germline, CDR1 is SNHLY and CDR2 is FYNNEI. J lost 4 bases, V lost 3 bases, and 8 bases had no gene match. Filled out from reference TRBV2 and TRBJ2-3, the complete variable domain reads EPEVTQTPSHQVTQMGQEVILRCVPISNHLYFYWYRQILGQKVEFLVSFYNNEISEKSEIFDDQFSVERPDGSNFTLKIRSTKLEDSAMYFCASSEGGRALADTQYFGPGTRLTVL.

This clonotype was counted only a few times. The germline gene is not matched at one end of the junction; a read error may be the cause. The chain employs TRBV5-4 and TRBJ2-2; perhaps TRBD2 as D (6 bases). Germline V gene lookup returns CDR1 SGHNT and CDR2 YYREEE (reference sequence). The CDR3 covers 14 residues. The CDR3: CASSPSGRNGELFF. The CDR3, as DNA: TGCGCCAGCAGTCCTTCGGGGAGGAACGGGGAGCTGTTTTTT.

This clonotype is a singleton in its sample. The chain is built from TRBV7-2 and TRBJ1-1; D remains ambiguous. Per the germline V gene, CDR1 is SGHTA and CDR2 is FQGNSA. Trimming removed 5 bases at V and 0 bases at J, with 10 bases between. This CDR3 has 14 residues. CDR3 loop: CASSRIGMNTEAFF. CDR3 DNA: TGTGCCAGCAGCCGGATCGGGATGAACACTGAAGCTTTCTTT.

V usage is TRBV5-6 and J usage is TRBJ1-3, with TRBD1 matching over 7 bases. Germline lookup yields CDR1 SGHDT and CDR2 YYEEEE. The CDR3 contains 14 residues. After removal of 10 bases from V and 3 bases from J, the junction contained 10 bases not matched to a gene. The CDR3 nucleotides read TGTGCCGGACGGGACAGCGCCGGTGGAAACACCATATATTTT. Amino acids: CAGRDSAGGNTIYF.

The rearrangement links TRBV5-1 to TRBJ2-5; TRBD2 agrees at 7 bases. This CDR3 spans 17 amino acids. CDR1 is SGHRS, CDR2 YFSETQ, per germline. The J segment lost 6 bases and the V segment lost 4 bases, leaving 18 bases of the junction unmatched. CDR3 coding DNA: TGCGCCAGCAGCCCCGGGGGAGGGCGAACCACCTATCAGACCCAGTACTTC. Its protein product is CASSPGGGRTTYQTQYF.

This clonotype was counted ten times or more. V is TRBV12-3 or TRBV12-4 and J is TRBJ1-5; D call uncertain. Trimming took off 2 bases at V and 7 bases at J, with 6 bases between the two ends. The CDR3 extends over 12 amino acids. In DNA, the CDR3 is TGTGCCAGCAGTTTATTTGGCCAGCCCCAGCATTTT. Amino acid sequence: CASSLFGQPQHF.

The table lists this clonotype with a few counts. DNA for the CDR3: TGCGCCAGCAGCCTAAGGCTAGGGTCTGAAGCTTTCTTT. Translating it yields CASSLRLGSEAFF. The rearrangement joins TRBV5-1 to TRBJ1-1; D unresolved. CDR3 length equals 13 residues. Looked up from germline, CDR1 is SGHRS and CDR2 is YFSETQ. Deletions cut 4 bases from V and 6 bases from J, with 13 bases between.

DNA of the CDR3: TGCAGTGCTAGAGATTGGTACGGAGGCGGAGCTTTCTTT. Residues: CSARDWYGGGAFF. This chain links TRBV20-1 with TRBJ1-1, with D unclear. V lost 0 bases to trimming and J lost 10 bases, with 15 bases between them. Germline CDR1 reads DFQATT; CDR2 reads SNEGSKA (reference sequence). This CDR3 has 13 amino acids.

The J gene is TRBJ2-2, the V gene TRBV11-3; no reliable D call. Per germline, CDR1 SGHNT and CDR2 YENEEA. V was pared by 3 bases and J by 7 bases, with 9 bases between. The CDR3 has 13 amino acids. CDR3 protein: CASSFQVDGELFF. Here the CDR3 DNA reads TGTGCCAGCAGCTTCCAGGTGGACGGGGAGCTGTTTTTT.

This clonotype was seen repeatedly, ten times or more. This sequence joins TRBV5-1 and TRBJ2-2; weak D call: TRBD1 (6 bases). CDR3 length equals 16 residues. The germline CDR1 and CDR2 sequences are SGHRS and YFSETQ. Between the trimmed V and J ends, which lost 0 bases and 1 base, there was a span of 10 bases. The CDR3 sequence: CASSLDRAKNTGELFF. CDR3 DNA: TGCGCCAGCAGCTTGGACAGGGCTAAGAACACCGGGGAGCTGTTTTTT.

CDR3: CASSLHGELFF. In DNA form, the CDR3 reads TGTGCCAGCAGCTTACACGGGGAACTGTTTTTT. V gene TRBV11-2 combines with J gene TRBJ1-4; D is ambiguous. This CDR3 is 11 amino acids long. V was trimmed by 2 bases and J by 12 bases, leaving 7 bases between them. The germline CDR1 and CDR2 sequences are SGHAT and FQNNGV.

This rearrangement joins TRBV12-3 or TRBV12-4 to TRBJ2-1; the D is unclear. V was shortened by 2 bases and J by 5 bases, with 4 bases between the two germline ends. The CDR3 is 12 amino acids. Here the CDR3 reads CASSLYDNEQFF. CDR3 DNA: TGTGCCAGCAGTTTATATGACAATGAGCAGTTCTTC.

This clonotype appeared a single time. The genes are TRBV29-1 and TRBJ2-1; D remains ambiguous. This CDR3 spans 14 amino acids. The germline CDR1 and CDR2 sequences are SQVTM and ANQGSEA. The V gene lost 3 bases and the J gene lost 2 bases, with 11 bases spanning the gap. The CDR3 nucleotides read TGCAGCGTTGAGAAAGTGCCCCCCTACAATGAGCAGTTCTTC. This gives the protein CSVEKVPPYNEQFF.

The sample holds many counts of this clonotype. The genes are TRBV12-3 or TRBV12-4 and TRBJ2-1, with D possibly TRBD2 on 6 matching bases. Trimming removed 10 bases from V and 3 bases from J, with 13 bases in between. CDR3 size: 13 residues. CDR3 residues: CATVGGVYNEQFF. The CDR3 DNA reads TGTGCCACGGTAGGCGGGGTCTACAATGAGCAGTTCTTC.

This chain links TRBV25-1 with TRBJ1-1; no clear D. Germline CDR1 reads MGHDK; CDR2 reads SYGVNS. V gave up 3 bases and J gave up 0 bases, with 5 bases separating them. CDR3 length: 13 residues. The CDR3 DNA is TGTGCCAGCAGTGAGGTTTTGAACACTGAAGCTTTCTTT. It is translated as CASSEVLNTEAFF. The full variable domain, with the rest looked up from reference TRBV25-1 and TRBJ1-1, is EADIYQTPRYLVIGTGKKITLECSQTMGHDKMYWYQQDPGMELHLIHYSYGVNSTEKGDLSSESTVSRIRTEHFPLTLESARPSHTSQYLCASSEVLNTEAFFGQGTRLTVV.

This clonotype appeared many times. The CDR3 DNA reads TGTGCCAGCAGATCTTACAATGAGCAGTTCTTC. Its translation: CASRSYNEQFF. This chain connects TRBV7-2 to TRBJ2-1; D is ambiguous. V was cut by 6 bases and J by 4 bases, with 4 bases left in between. The CDR3 has 11 residues. CDR1 is SGHTA and CDR2 is FQGNSA in the germline V gene.

V is TRBV7-2 and J is TRBJ2-1; D perhaps matches TRBD2 (5 bases). The germline V gene has CDR1 SGHTA and CDR2 FQGNSA. This CDR3 region has 17 residues. V lost 5 bases, J lost 4 bases, and 21 bases lay in between. This chain's CDR3 is CASSLQTGRALYNEQFF. CDR3 sequence (DNA): TGTGCCAGCAGCCTACAAACCGGGCGGGCCTTATACAATGAGCAGTTCTTC.

The chain couples TRBV29-1 to TRBJ1-1; D gene uncertain. V was pared by 3 bases and J by 7 bases, with 12 bases between. This CDR3 is built from 12 residues. The germline gives CDR1 SQVTM, CDR2 ANQGSEA. CDR3 DNA sequence: TGCAGCGTTGAGGCCAGTCTATTTGAAGCTTTCTTT. Protein: CSVEASLFEAFF.

Many counts were recorded for this clonotype. V gene TRBV6-1 combines with J gene TRBJ2-1, with 11 bases lining up with TRBD2. CDR3 length: 15 residues. The V gene end was trimmed by 6 bases and the J gene end by 7 bases; junction bases not matched to a gene: 8. Germline values: CDR1 MNHNS, CDR2 SASEGT. In nucleotides, the CDR3 is TGTGCCAGCAGCCCGCTAGCGGGAGGTGTAAATGAGCAGTTCTTC. It specifies CASSPLAGGVNEQFF.

The sample holds a few counts of this clonotype. The chain carries TRBV5-1 and TRBJ2-1, with TRBD2 identical over 8 bases. V was pared by 3 bases and J by 7 bases, with 9 bases of the junction left unmatched. The germline V gene has CDR1 SGHRS and CDR2 YFSETQ. The length of the CDR3 is 15 residues. The CDR3 loop reads CASSSQRETGNEQFF. The CDR3 DNA reads as TGCGCCAGCAGCTCCCAGCGGGAGACAGGAAATGAGCAGTTCTTC.

This chain connects TRBV30 to TRBJ2-1; D not resolved. Looked up from germline, CDR1 is GTSNPN and CDR2 is SVGIG (reference sequence). V was clipped by 2 bases and J by 3 bases, with 17 bases between them. The CDR3 consists of 16 residues. The CDR3 is CAWSPDTRSYYNEQFF. CDR3 coding DNA: TGTGCCTGGAGTCCCGACACCAGGTCGTACTACAATGAGCAGTTCTTC. Combining the CDR3 with reference TRBV30 and TRBJ2-1 gives the whole variable domain SQTIHQWPATLVQPVGSPLSLECTVEGTSNPNLYWYRQAAGRGLQLLFYSVGIGQISSEVPQNLSASRPQDRQFILSSKKLLLSDSGFYLCAWSPDTRSYYNEQFFGPGTRLTVL.

This clonotype showed up many times. This chain links TRBV3-1 with TRBJ2-5; D gene uncertain. V dropped 4 bases and J dropped 5 bases, with 11 bases sitting between them. Germline V gene data show CDR1 as LGHDT and CDR2 as YNNKEL (reference sequence). CDR3 length: 13 amino acids. CDR3 sequence reads: CASSPVTVETQYF. In nucleotides, the CDR3 is TGTGCCAGCAGCCCCGTGACGGTGGAGACCCAGTACTTC.

This clonotype was detected a few times. Written as DNA, the CDR3 is TGCAGTGCTGGGGGACTAGCGGGAGTAAATGAGCAGTTCTTC. This translates into CSAGGLAGVNEQFF. The V call is TRBV20-1, the J call TRBJ2-1; 14 bases fit TRBD2. The germline V gene has CDR1 DFQATT and CDR2 SNEGSKA (reference sequence). The length of the CDR3 is 14 residues. Trimming took 5 bases from V and 7 from J; bases not matched to a gene: 4.